Presented here are 31 T cell receptor beta chains from one specimen sequenced in a study of blood T cell repertoires in COVID-19. Generated by immunoSEQ multiplex PCR, the TCRdb table keeps only in-frame clones and is missing some. The sample carries some 340,000 clones, around four fifths recorded once. The material sequenced was peripheral blood. Every receptor here comes from a man under 40 with active or convalescent COVID-19.

The rearrangement joins TRBV6-2 or TRBV6-3 to TRBJ2-5; D uncertain. This CDR3 contains 11 residues. V lost 5 bases, J lost 2 bases, and 3 bases lay in between. Germline V CDR1 and CDR2: MNHEY, SVGEGT. CDR3 sequence reads: CASSQQETQYF. For the CDR3, the DNA is TGTGCCAGCAGTCAGCAAGAGACCCAGTACTTC.

V gene TRBV6-5 combines with J gene TRBJ2-3; D gene ambiguous. Germline V gene sequence: CDR1 MNHEY, CDR2 SVGAGI. The CDR3 runs to 13 residues. V lost 6 bases and J 2 bases, leaving 9 bases between the germline ends. The CDR3 nucleotides are TGTGCCAGCAGAGCGACCTACACAGATACGCAGTATTTT. Translation gives CASRATYTDTQYF.

The rearrangement uses TRBV30 and TRBJ1-2; TRBD1 agrees at 7 bases. The CDR3 runs 12 residues. The germline gives CDR1 GTSNPN, CDR2 SVGIG (reference sequence). The ends lost 5 bases at V and 6 bases at J; junction bases unmatched: 6. CDR3 sequence: CAWGEGQHGYTF. The CDR3 DNA reads TGTGCCTGGGGAGAGGGACAGCATGGCTACACCTTC.

The V call is TRBV30, the J call TRBJ1-6; possibly TRBD1 for D (6 bases). The V gene's germline CDR1 is GTSNPN and CDR2 SVGIG (reference sequence). This CDR3 has 14 residues. Trimming left V 4 bases short and J 2 bases short, with 9 bases between. CDR3 nucleotides: TGTGCCTGGAAGGGGGTCCCCTATAATTCACCCCTCCACTTT. It codes for CAWKGVPYNSPLHF.

The chain joins TRBV4-3 to TRBJ2-3; D is ambiguous. Germline V CDR1 and CDR2: LGHNA, YSLEER. This CDR3 is built from 14 residues. The V end lost 2 bases, the J end lost 1 base, and 7 bases lay between the germline ends. For the CDR3, the DNA is TGCGCCAGCAGCCAATTAAGCGGCACAGATACGCAGTATTTT. Protein: CASSQLSGTDTQYF.

This clone appeared a single time. This chain uses TRBV5-4 with TRBJ2-3; D remains unclear. The CDR3 has 13 amino acids. V dropped 8 bases and J dropped 2 bases, with 12 bases sitting between them. Germline CDR1 reads SGHNT; CDR2 reads YYREEE (reference sequence). The CDR3 here is CASGPSATDTQYF. The CDR3 DNA reads as TGTGCCAGTGGTCCCAGTGCCACAGATACGCAGTATTTT.

With regard to this clone: This same CDR3 is encoded by further DNA sequences in the sample. V and J are TRBV7-3 and TRBJ2-1, with D tentatively TRBD2 (6 bases). Deletions cut 2 bases from V and 3 bases from J, with 11 bases between. CDR3 length: 15 residues. Germline assignment: CDR1 SGHTA and CDR2 FQGTGA. CDR3 bases: TGTGCCAGCAGCTTATCCTCCGGGAGCTACAATGAGCAGTTCTTC. Translation: CASSLSSGSYNEQFF.

The V call is TRBV28, the J call TRBJ1-2; 8 bases agree with TRBD1. From germline, CDR1 is MDHEN and CDR2 SYDVKM. The CDR3 loop spans 13 amino acids. With V trimmed by 6 bases and J by 6 bases, 6 bases remained unmatched. CDR3 sequence: CASSNRGMDGYTF. The CDR3 DNA sequence: TGTGCCAGCAGCAACAGGGGGATGGATGGCTACACCTTC.

This clone has only one observation. The chain carries TRBV18 and TRBJ2-2; the match to TRBD1 covers 9 bases. Germline V gives CDR1 KGHSH, CDR2 LQKENI. Germline trimming cut 5 bases from V and 6 bases from J; bases unmatched to any gene: 7. The CDR3 is made up of 15 amino acids. The CDR3 loop reads CASSSGTGKSGELFF. The CDR3 nucleotides read TGTGCCAGCTCATCCGGGACAGGGAAATCCGGGGAGCTGTTTTTT.

This chain links TRBV6-5 with TRBJ2-7, with 8 bases identical to TRBD1. This CDR3 is built from 14 residues. V shed 7 bases and J 3 bases; nucleotides not matched to a gene: 8. Germline lookup yields CDR1 MNHEY and CDR2 SVGAGI. The CDR3 here is CASNRPGQVYEQYF. CDR3 sequence (DNA): TGTGCCAGCAATCGTCCGGGACAGGTCTACGAGCAGTACTTC.

CDR3 in amino acids: CASSLQGYEQFF. CDR3 DNA sequence: TGTGCCAGCAGTCTACAGGGGTATGAGCAGTTCTTC. The chain carries TRBV7-2 and TRBJ2-1; TRBD1 agrees at 7 bases. Germline V gene lookup returns CDR1 SGHTA and CDR2 FQGNSA. The junction had 4 bases not matched to a gene; V was cut back by 6 bases and J by 8 bases. CDR3 length: 12 amino acids.

The chain couples TRBV11-3 to TRBJ1-1; D is ambiguous. Trimming removed 5 bases from V and 2 bases from J, with 9 bases in between. Germline V gene lookup returns CDR1 SGHNT and CDR2 YENEEA. The CDR3 spans 13 residues. The CDR3 DNA follows: TGTGCCAGCAGCACGACAATTAACACTGAAGCTTTCTTT. Its translation is CASSTTINTEAFF. Based on the CDR3 plus reference TRBV11-3 and TRBJ1-1, the full variable domain is EAGVVQSPRYKIIEKKQPVAFWCNPISGHNTLYWYLQNLGQGPELLIRYENEEAVDDSQLPKDRFSAERLKGVDSTLKIQPAELGDSAVYLCASSTTINTEAFFGQGTRLTVV.

J is TRBJ2-1 and V is TRBV24-1; 11 nucleotides agree with TRBD2. CDR1 is KGHDR and CDR2 is SFDVKD in the germline V gene. The CDR3 has 17 residues. The trim removed 4 bases at V and 9 bases at J, leaving 13 bases unmatched. The CDR3, as DNA: TGTGCCACCAGTGACTCCCTCGGACTAGCGGGTATCCCTGAGCAGTTCTTC. Translation: CATSDSLGLAGIPEQFF.

This sequence joins TRBV2 and TRBJ2-5; 8 bases fit TRBD2. Germline CDR1 SNHLY, CDR2 FYNNEI. Germline trimming cut 5 bases from V and 1 base from J; bases unmatched to any gene: 15. The CDR3 contains 18 residues. CDR3 DNA sequence: TGTGCCAGCAGTTCACCCCCGGGAGGGCGGGGGGTCCAAGAGACCCAGTACTTC. It translates to CASSSPPGGRGVQETQYF.

The gene calls are TRBV10-3 and TRBJ2-7; unclear D gene. The length of the CDR3 is 12 residues. The germline V gene encodes CDR1 ENHRY and CDR2 SYGVKD. Trimming left V 0 bases short and J 7 bases short, with 7 bases between. The CDR3 DNA follows: TGTGCCATCAGTGAGTCGAGTGGTGAGCAGTACTTC. This translates into CAISESSGEQYF.

The rearrangement links TRBV6-4 to TRBJ1-1; D gene uncertain. Germline lookup yields CDR1 MRHNA and CDR2 SNTAGT. The CDR3 is made up of 14 amino acids. Trimming took off 3 bases at V and 1 base at J, with 9 bases between the two ends. As DNA, the CDR3 is TGTGCCAGCAGTGAGGAGGGCGGGAACACTGAAGCTTTCTTT. Protein: CASSEEGGNTEAFF.

V is TRBV5-6 and J is TRBJ1-1, with a weak D call TRBD1 (5 bases). The CDR3 is 16 amino acids. CDR1 and CDR2 (germline): SGHDT, YYEEEE. The V and J ends lost 5 bases and 1 base respectively, with 18 bases between them. CDR3: CASRGGHRWGNTEAFF. The CDR3 region has the DNA TGTGCCAGCAGGGGAGGGCACAGGTGGGGGAACACTGAAGCTTTCTTT.

V usage is TRBV11-3 and J usage is TRBJ2-5; 10 nucleotides align to TRBD1. The CDR3 loop spans 18 amino acids. Germline CDR1 reads SGHNT; CDR2 reads YENEEA. Germline trimming cut 2 bases from V and 5 bases from J; bases unmatched to any gene: 14. CDR3 region: CASSLSGTGVGQVETQYF. The CDR3 nucleotides read TGTGCCAGCAGCTTATCTGGGACAGGGGTTGGACAAGTGGAGACCCAGTACTTC.

This clone was counted between two and nine times. The genes are TRBV3-1 (or the pseudogene TRBV3-2) and TRBJ2-5, with a weak D call TRBD2 (5 bases). V lost 4 bases and J 7 bases, leaving 10 bases between the germline ends. The germline V gene encodes CDR1 LGHDT and CDR2 YNNKEL (reference sequence). The CDR3 is 12 amino acids. The CDR3 sequence: CASSLGGRTQYF. The DNA of the CDR3 is TGTGCCAGCAGCCTCGGCGGGCGGACCCAGTACTTC.

This CDR3 is CASSTVGNQPQHF. The CDR3 DNA follows: TGTGCCAGCAGCACGGTTGGCAATCAGCCCCAGCATTTT. The gene calls are TRBV6-5 and TRBJ1-5; D ambiguous. V was shortened by 6 bases and J by 2 bases, with 8 bases between the two germline ends. The CDR3 has 13 residues. Germline assignment: CDR1 MNHEY and CDR2 SVGAGI.

This chain joins TRBV2 and TRBJ2-1; D may be TRBD2 (7 bases). The CDR3 is 13 amino acids. The germline gives CDR1 SNHLY, CDR2 FYNNEI. V was pared by 8 bases and J by 8 bases, with 16 bases between. The CDR3 region is CASGRGVIDEQFF. DNA of the CDR3: TGTGCCAGCGGGAGGGGGGTGATCGATGAGCAGTTCTTC.

CDR3 region: CASSSRRGRAYEQYF. As DNA, the CDR3 is TGTGCCAGCAGCTCCCGAAGGGGGCGGGCCTACGAGCAGTACTTC. The chain employs TRBV7-2 and TRBJ2-7; 7 bases are a match to TRBD1. The CDR3 runs to 15 residues. The V and J ends lost 4 bases and 2 bases, in that order; junction bases with no gene match: 8. Germline V CDR1 and CDR2: SGHTA, FQGNSA.

This chain connects TRBV7-2 to TRBJ2-2; no reliable D call. The germline V gene has CDR1 SGHTA and CDR2 FQGNSA. With 1 base removed from V and 1 base from J, the gap between germline ends came to 7 bases. This CDR3 spans 15 amino acids. The CDR3 DNA reads as TGTGCCAGCAGCTTAGAATCAGGGAACACCGGGGAGCTGTTTTTT. Its protein is CASSLESGNTGELFF.

Only one count was recorded for this clone. The gene calls are TRBV5-4 and TRBJ2-2; 8 positions match TRBD1. CDR1 is SGHNT, CDR2 YYREEE, per germline (reference sequence). Trimming at V came to 4 bases and at J to 6 bases, leaving 11 bases not matched to a gene. The CDR3 runs 16 residues. The CDR3 sequence is CASSKRTGYGAGELFF. CDR3 nucleotide sequence: TGTGCCAGCAGCAAGCGGACAGGGTATGGTGCCGGGGAGCTGTTTTTT.

The V gene is TRBV9, the J gene TRBJ1-5; 8 nucleotides agree with TRBD1. The V gene's germline CDR1 is SGDLS and CDR2 YYNGEE. J gave up 5 bases and V 2 bases, and 6 bases lay outside the gene matches. The CDR3 is made up of 15 amino acids. CDR3 sequence: CASSVDSTGDQPQHF. CDR3 coding DNA: TGTGCCAGCAGCGTTGATTCGACAGGGGATCAGCCCCAGCATTTT.

The chain joins TRBV24-1 to TRBJ2-3, with D maybe TRBD2 (5 bases). The V gene's germline CDR1 is KGHDR and CDR2 SFDVKD. V was pared by 7 bases and J by 5 bases, with 9 bases between. The CDR3 loop spans 12 amino acids. Written as DNA, the CDR3 is TGTGCCACCAGGGGTGCGGGAGATACGCAGTATTTT. This sequence encodes CATRGAGDTQYF.

This sequence joins TRBV7-3 and TRBJ2-5; 7 bases line up with TRBD1. The V and J ends lost 3 bases and 5 bases, in that order; junction bases with no gene match: 12. The CDR3 has 16 amino acids. Germline lookup yields CDR1 SGHTA and CDR2 FQGTGA. The CDR3 DNA reads as TGTGCCAGCAGCTTGGACCCGTCACAGGGGCAGGAGACCCAGTACTTC. Amino acid sequence: CASSLDPSQGQETQYF.

The chain combines TRBV7-9 with TRBJ2-1; 7 bases line up with TRBD2. CDR3 length: 16 amino acids. The germline V gene encodes CDR1 SEHNR and CDR2 FQNEAQ (reference sequence). The V segment lost 2 bases and the J segment 0 bases; nucleotides outside the gene matches: 4. CDR3 in amino acids: CASSLRGGSSYNEQFF. The CDR3 DNA follows: TGTGCCAGCAGCTTACGCGGCGGGAGCTCCTACAATGAGCAGTTCTTC.

This chain links TRBV3-1 (or the pseudogene TRBV3-2) with TRBJ2-5; TRBD2 agrees at 14 bases. This CDR3 has 20 amino acids. Germline values: CDR1 LGHDT, CDR2 YNNKEL (reference sequence). J was trimmed by 4 bases and V by 1 base; bases with no gene match: 14. The CDR3 DNA reads TGTGCCAGCAGCCAAGCCGGGACTAGCGGGAGAAACAAGCCCCCAGAGACCCAGTACTTC. Translated: CASSQAGTSGRNKPPETQYF.

The chain employs TRBV3-1 (or the pseudogene TRBV3-2) and TRBJ2-1; 7 bases are shared with TRBD2. The germline V gene has CDR1 LGHDT and CDR2 YNNKEL (reference sequence). CDR3 size: 16 residues. Losses at the gene ends were 0 bases for V and 3 bases for J; bases not matched to a gene: 5. CDR3 nucleotides: TGTGCCAGCAGCCAAGACGGCGAGCGGGACTACAATGAGCAGTTCTTC. Encoded protein: CASSQDGERDYNEQFF.

The rearrangement joins TRBV11-2 to TRBJ2-5; TRBD1 matches 7 bases. Germline CDR1 and CDR2: SGHAT and FQNNGV. CDR3 length: 14 residues. The V segment lost 3 bases and the J segment 1 base; nucleotides outside the gene matches: 2. The CDR3 spells CASSLGTAQETQYF. CDR3 bases: TGTGCCAGCAGCTTGGGGACAGCCCAAGAGACCCAGTACTTC.